This T cell receptor beta chain came from a study of early T cells in non-severe SARS-CoV-2 infection. In its sample, this clonotype was seen many times. The germline V gene encodes CDR1 MNHEY and CDR2 SVGAGI. This CDR3 spans 15 amino acids. The V gene end was trimmed by 6 bases and the J gene end by 0 bases; junction bases not matched to a gene: 7. One entry per CDR3 protein results from TCRdb running MiXCR on the 5' RACE reads. The sample shows about 85,000 distinct CDR3 sequences, around 14% of them seen only once. Sequencing was carried out using whole blood. This chain uses TRBV6-5 with TRBJ1-1, with 7 bases that match TRBD1. The source is an adult who was a healthcare worker with PCR-confirmed SARS-CoV-2 infection or an uninfected control (not recorded which). CDR3 residues: CASSLQGLLNTEAFF. The DNA of the CDR3 is TGTGCCAGCAGCCTACAGGGGCTTTTGAACACTGAAGCTTTCTTT.